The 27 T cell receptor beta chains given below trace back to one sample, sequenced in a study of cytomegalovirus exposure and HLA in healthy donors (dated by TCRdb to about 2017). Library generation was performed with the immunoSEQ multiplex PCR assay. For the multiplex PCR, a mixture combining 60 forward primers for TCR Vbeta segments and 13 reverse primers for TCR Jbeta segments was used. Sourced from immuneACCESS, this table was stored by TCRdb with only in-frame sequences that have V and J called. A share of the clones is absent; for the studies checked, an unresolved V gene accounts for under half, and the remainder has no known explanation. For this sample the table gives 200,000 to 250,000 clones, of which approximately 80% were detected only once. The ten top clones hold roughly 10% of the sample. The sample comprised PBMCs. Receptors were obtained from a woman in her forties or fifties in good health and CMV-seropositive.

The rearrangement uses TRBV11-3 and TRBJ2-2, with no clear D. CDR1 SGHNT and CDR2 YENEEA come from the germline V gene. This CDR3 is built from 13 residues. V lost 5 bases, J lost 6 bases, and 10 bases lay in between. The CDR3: CASSRIQSGELFF. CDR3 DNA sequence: TGTGCCAGCAGCCGTATACAATCCGGGGAGCTGTTTTTT.

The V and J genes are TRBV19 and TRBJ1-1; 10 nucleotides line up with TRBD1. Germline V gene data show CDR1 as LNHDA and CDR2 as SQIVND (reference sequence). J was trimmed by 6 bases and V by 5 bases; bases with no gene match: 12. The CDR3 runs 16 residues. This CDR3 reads CASSPYSGTGASEAFF. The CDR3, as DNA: TGTGCCAGTAGTCCATATTCCGGGACAGGGGCCTCTGAAGCTTTCTTT. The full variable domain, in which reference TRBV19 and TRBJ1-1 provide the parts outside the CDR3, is DGGITQSPKYLFRKEGQNVTLSCEQNLNHDAMYWYRQDPGQGLRLIYYSQIVNDFQKGDIAEGYSVSREKKESFPLTVTSAQKNPTAFYLCASSPYSGTGASEAFFGQGTRLTVV.

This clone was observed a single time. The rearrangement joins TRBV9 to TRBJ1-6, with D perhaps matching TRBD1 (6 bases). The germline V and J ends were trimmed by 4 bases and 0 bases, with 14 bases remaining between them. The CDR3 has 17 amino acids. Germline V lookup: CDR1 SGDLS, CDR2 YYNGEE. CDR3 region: CASSWGGGSSYNSPLHF. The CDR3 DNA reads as TGTGCCAGCAGCTGGGGGGGCGGGAGCTCCTATAATTCACCCCTCCACTTT.

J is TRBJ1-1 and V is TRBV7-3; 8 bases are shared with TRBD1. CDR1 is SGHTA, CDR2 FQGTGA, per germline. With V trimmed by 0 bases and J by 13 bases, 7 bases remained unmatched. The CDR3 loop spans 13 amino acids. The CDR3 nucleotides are TGTGCCAGCAGCTTAACCGACAGGGGAGGGTTTTTCTTT. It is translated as CASSLTDRGGFFF.

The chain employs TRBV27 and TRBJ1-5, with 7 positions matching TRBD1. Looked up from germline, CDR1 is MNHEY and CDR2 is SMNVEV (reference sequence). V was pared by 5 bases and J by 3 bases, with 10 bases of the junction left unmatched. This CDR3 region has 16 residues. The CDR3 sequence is CASSSGWDSYNQPQHF. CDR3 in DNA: TGTGCCAGCAGTAGTGGCTGGGACAGCTACAATCAGCCCCAGCATTTT.

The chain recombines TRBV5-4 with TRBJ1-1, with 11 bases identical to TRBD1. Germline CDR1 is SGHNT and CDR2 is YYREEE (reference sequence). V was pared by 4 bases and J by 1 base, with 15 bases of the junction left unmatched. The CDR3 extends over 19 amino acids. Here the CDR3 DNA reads TGTGCCAGCAGCCGCCCCCGGGACAGGGGGTCCCCAAAGAACACTGAAGCTTTCTTT. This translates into CASSRPRDRGSPKNTEAFF.

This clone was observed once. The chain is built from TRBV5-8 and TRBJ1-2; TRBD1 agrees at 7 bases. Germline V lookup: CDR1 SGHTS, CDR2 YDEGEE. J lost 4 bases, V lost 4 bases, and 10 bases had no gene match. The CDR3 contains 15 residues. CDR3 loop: CASSPIDRTGYGYTF. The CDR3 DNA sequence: TGTGCCAGCAGCCCGATTGACAGGACAGGCTATGGCTACACCTTC.

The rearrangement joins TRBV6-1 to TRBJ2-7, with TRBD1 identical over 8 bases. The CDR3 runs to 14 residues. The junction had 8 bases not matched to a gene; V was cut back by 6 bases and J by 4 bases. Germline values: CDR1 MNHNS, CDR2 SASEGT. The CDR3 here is CASSQGQARYEQYF. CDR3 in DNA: TGTGCCAGCAGCCAGGGACAGGCTAGGTACGAGCAGTACTTC.

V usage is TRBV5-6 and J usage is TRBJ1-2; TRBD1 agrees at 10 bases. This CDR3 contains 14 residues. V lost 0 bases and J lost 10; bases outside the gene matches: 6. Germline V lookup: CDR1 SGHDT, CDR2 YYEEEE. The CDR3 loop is CASSLGPGTGDYTF. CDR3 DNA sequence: TGTGCCAGCAGCTTGGGCCCTGGGACAGGGGACTACACCTTC.

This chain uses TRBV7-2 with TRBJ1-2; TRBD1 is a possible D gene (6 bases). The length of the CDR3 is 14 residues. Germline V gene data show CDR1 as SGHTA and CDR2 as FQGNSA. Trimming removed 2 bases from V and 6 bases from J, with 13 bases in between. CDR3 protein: CASSLSPGVHGYTF. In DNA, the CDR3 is TGTGCCAGCAGCTTAAGTCCAGGGGTGCATGGCTACACCTTC.

CDR3 in amino acids: CASSLSPYGYTF. Here the CDR3 DNA reads TGTGCCAGCAGTTTGAGCCCCTATGGCTACACCTTC. V and J are TRBV28 and TRBJ1-2; no reliable D call. Germline CDR1 MDHEN, CDR2 SYDVKM. Deletions cut 3 bases from V and 4 bases from J, with 6 bases between. The CDR3 contains 12 residues.

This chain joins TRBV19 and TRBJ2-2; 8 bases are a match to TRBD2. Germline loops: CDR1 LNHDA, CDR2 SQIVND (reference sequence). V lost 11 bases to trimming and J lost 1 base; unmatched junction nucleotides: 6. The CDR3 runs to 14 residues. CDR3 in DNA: TGTGCCTCCGAGCGGGGGTGGAACACCGGGGAGCTGTTTTTT. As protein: CASERGWNTGELFF.

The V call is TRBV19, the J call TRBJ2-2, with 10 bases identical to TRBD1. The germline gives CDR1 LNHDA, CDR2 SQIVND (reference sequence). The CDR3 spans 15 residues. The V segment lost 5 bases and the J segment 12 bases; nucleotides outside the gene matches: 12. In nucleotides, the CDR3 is TGTGCCAGTAGTTTCGAGACAGGGGGCCTCTCAAAGCTGTTTTTT. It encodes CASSFETGGLSKLFF.

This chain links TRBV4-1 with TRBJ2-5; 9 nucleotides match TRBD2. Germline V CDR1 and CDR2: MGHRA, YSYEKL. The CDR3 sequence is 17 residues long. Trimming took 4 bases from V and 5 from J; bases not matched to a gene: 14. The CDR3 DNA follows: TGCGCCAGCAGCCCCCCGCGTGCGGGACTAGCAGGGGAGACCCAGTACTTC. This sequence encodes CASSPPRAGLAGETQYF.

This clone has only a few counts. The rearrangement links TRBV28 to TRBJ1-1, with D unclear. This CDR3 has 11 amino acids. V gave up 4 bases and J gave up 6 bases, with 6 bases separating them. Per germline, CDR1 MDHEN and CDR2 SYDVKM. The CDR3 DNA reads TGTGCCAGCAGTTCCCCCGCTGAAGCTTTCTTT. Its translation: CASSSPAEAFF. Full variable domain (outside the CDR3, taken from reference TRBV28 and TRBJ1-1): DVKVTQSSRYLVKRTGEKVFLECVQDMDHENMFWYRQDPGLGLRLIYFSYDVKMKEKGDIPEGYSVSREKKERFSLILESASTNQTSMYLCASSSPAEAFFGQGTRLTVV.

The CDR3 sequence is CASSPQGAATNEKLFF. The CDR3 coding sequence is TGTGCCAGCTCACCACAGGGGGCCGCGACTAATGAAAAACTGTTTTTT. The chain carries TRBV18 and TRBJ1-4; 7 bases are a match to TRBD1. With 1 base clipped from V and 2 bases from J, the junction kept 4 bases outside the gene matches. Germline CDR1 is KGHSH and CDR2 is LQKENI. The CDR3 spans 16 residues. Combining the CDR3 with reference TRBV18 and TRBJ1-4 gives the whole variable domain NAGVMQNPRHLVRRRGQEARLRCSPMKGHSHVYWYRQLPEEGLKFMVYLQKENIIDESGMPKERFSAEFPKEGPSILRIQQVVRGDSAAYFCASSPQGAATNEKLFFGSGTQLSVL.

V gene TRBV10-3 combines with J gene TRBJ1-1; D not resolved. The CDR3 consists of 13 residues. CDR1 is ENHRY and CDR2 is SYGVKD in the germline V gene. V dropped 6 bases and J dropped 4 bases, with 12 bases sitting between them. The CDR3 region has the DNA TGTGCCATCAGCGGAGGACTGGGCACTGAAGCTTTCTTT. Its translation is CAISGGLGTEAFF.

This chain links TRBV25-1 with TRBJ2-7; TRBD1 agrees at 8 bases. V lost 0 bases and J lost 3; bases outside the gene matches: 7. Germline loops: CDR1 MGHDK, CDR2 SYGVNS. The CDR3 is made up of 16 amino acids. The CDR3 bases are TGTGCCAGCAGTGAATATGGACAGGGCGGTCACTACGAGCAGTACTTC. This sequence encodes CASSEYGQGGHYEQYF.

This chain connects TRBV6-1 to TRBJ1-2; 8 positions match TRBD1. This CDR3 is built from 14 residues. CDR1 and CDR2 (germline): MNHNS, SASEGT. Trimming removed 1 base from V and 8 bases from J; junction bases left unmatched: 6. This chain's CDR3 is CASSEVRGRTGYTF. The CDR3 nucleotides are TGTGCCAGCAGTGAAGTCAGGGGGCGTACAGGCTACACCTTC.

CDR3 sequence (DNA): TGTGCCAGCAGCACCAACGGACAGGGGAACACTGAAGCTTTCTTT. It encodes CASSTNGQGNTEAFF. The V call is TRBV7-2, the J call TRBJ1-1; 8 bases map to TRBD1. There are 15 residues in the CDR3. CDR1 is SGHTA and CDR2 is FQGNSA in the germline V gene. The J segment lost 1 base and the V segment lost 5 bases, leaving 6 bases of the junction unmatched.

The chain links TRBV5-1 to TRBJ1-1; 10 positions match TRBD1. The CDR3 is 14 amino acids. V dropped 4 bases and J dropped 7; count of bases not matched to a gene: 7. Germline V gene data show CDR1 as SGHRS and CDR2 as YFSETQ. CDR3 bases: TGCGCCAGCAGCAGAGGGGACAGGGGAAGTGAAGCTTTCTTT. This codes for CASSRGDRGSEAFF.

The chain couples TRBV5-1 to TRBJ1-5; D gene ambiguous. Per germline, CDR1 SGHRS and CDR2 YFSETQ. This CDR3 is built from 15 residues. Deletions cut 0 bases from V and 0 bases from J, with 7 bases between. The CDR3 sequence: CASSLGALSNQPQHF. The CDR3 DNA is TGCGCCAGCAGCTTGGGGGCGCTTAGCAATCAGCCCCAGCATTTT.

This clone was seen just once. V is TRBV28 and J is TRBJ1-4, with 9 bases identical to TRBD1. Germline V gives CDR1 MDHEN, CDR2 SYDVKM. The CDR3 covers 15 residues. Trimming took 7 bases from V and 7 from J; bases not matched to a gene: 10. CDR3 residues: CASTLLDRGGEKLFF. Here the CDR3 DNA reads TGTGCCAGCACCCTTCTGGACAGGGGCGGTGAAAAACTGTTTTTT. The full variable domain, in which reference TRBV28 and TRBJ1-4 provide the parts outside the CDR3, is DVKVTQSSRYLVKRTGEKVFLECVQDMDHENMFWYRQDPGLGLRLIYFSYDVKMKEKGDIPEGYSVSREKKERFSLILESASTNQTSMYLCASTLLDRGGEKLFFGSGTQLSVL.

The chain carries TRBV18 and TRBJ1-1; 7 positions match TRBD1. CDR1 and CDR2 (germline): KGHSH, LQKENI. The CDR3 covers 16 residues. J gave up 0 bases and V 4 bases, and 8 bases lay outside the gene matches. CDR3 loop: CASSLLTGRMNTEAFF. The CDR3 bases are TGTGCCAGCTCACTTTTGACAGGGCGTATGAACACTGAAGCTTTCTTT.

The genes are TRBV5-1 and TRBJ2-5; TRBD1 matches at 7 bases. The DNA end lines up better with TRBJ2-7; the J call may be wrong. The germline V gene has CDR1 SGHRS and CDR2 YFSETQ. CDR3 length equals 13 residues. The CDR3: CASSLGAGGEQYF. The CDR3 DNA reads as TGCGCCAGCAGCTTGGGTGCAGGGGGCGAGCAGTACTTC.

The DNA of the CDR3 is TGTGCCATCAGTGGGGGAGGAAATTCGTCAAGCTCCTACGAGCAGTACTTC. It translates to CAISGGGNSSSSYEQYF. The V gene is TRBV10-3, the J gene TRBJ2-7; D may be TRBD2 (6 bases). The V end lost 4 bases, the J end lost 0 bases, and 19 bases lay between the germline ends. Germline assignment: CDR1 ENHRY and CDR2 SYGVKD. The CDR3 consists of 17 residues.

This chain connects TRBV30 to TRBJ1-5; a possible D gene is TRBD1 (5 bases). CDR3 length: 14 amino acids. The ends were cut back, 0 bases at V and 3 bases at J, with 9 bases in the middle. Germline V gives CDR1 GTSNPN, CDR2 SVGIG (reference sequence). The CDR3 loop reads CAWSVGLLNQPQHF. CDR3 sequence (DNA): TGTGCCTGGAGTGTGGGACTTCTCAATCAGCCCCAGCATTTT. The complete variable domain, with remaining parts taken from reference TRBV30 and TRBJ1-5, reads SQTIHQWPATLVQPVGSPLSLECTVEGTSNPNLYWYRQAAGRGLQLLFYSVGIGQISSEVPQNLSASRPQDRQFILSSKKLLLSDSGFYLCAWSVGLLNQPQHFGDGTRLSIL.